This TCR beta chain was retrieved from a study of OX40 agonist ivuxolimab in advanced cancers. For the study at large: Patients undergoing dose escalation presented with hepatocellular carcinoma, melanoma, renal cell or head and neck cancer.

Regarding this clone: Its antigen remains unknown.

V dropped 0 bases and J dropped 5 bases, with 10 bases sitting between them. CDR1 and CDR2 from the germline V gene are PRHDT and FYEKMQ (reference sequence). This CDR3 is built from 14 residues. Generated by immunoSEQ multiplex PCR, the TCRdb table keeps only in-frame clones and is missing some. The table has tens of thousands of clones, about 91% seen once. Whole-study results and caveats: The expanded peripheral T cells' antigen specificity was not determined.

Specimen: CD4+ or CD8+ T cells sorted from blood, collected in a trial of the OX40 agonist ivuxolimab. This TCR came from an adult with an advanced solid tumor such as melanoma, head and neck, liver or kidney cancer. J is TRBJ2-5 and V is TRBV13, with D maybe TRBD1 (5 bases). The CDR3 sequence: CASSLGQGQETQYF. CDR3 nucleotide sequence: TGTGCCAGCAGCTTAGGGCAGGGCCAGGAGACCCAGTACTTC.